The present entry profiles one T cell receptor (beta chain) with its context. As yet, its antigen is unknown. The study ran its PCR with 60 Vbeta and 13 Jbeta primers. Sequenced by immunoSEQ multiplex PCR; TCRdb stores in-frame clones only, minus some. The data contain roughly 120,000 clones, approximately 78% of them singletons. These data come from a study of cytomegalovirus exposure and HLA in healthy donors. All donors participated as healthy donors of bone marrow. Nominally healthy donors were sampled, though unrecorded immune exposures were likely. Whole-study findings and limits: Across donors, presence/absence analyses took sequencing depth to be roughly uniform.

Sequencing used PBMCs. The sequence was obtained from a woman in her forties in good health and CMV-seropositive.

The CDR3 nucleotides are TGTGCCAGCAGCGAGACGGACAGAGCCTCCTACGAGCAGTACTTC. It encodes CASSETDRASYEQYF. The rearrangement joins TRBV9 to TRBJ2-7, with D maybe TRBD1 (6 bases). There are 15 residues in the CDR3. The germline V gene has CDR1 SGDLS and CDR2 YYNGEE. V was shortened by 3 bases and J by 0 bases, with 13 bases between the two germline ends. Full variable domain (rest looked up from reference TRBV9 and TRBJ2-7): DSGVTQTPKHLITATGQRVTLRCSPRSGDLSVYWYQQSLDQGLQFLIQYYNGEERAKGNILERFSAQQFPDLHSELNLSSLELGDSALYFCASSETDRASYEQYFGPGTRLTVT.